These 21 T cell receptor beta chains were all obtained from the same sample, sequenced in a study of T cells in Graves' hyperthyroidism and ophthalmopathy. TCR beta CDR3 regions were amplified from RNA transcripts. HTBI primers drove first-round RT-PCR of the TCR CDR3. MiXCR, applied by TCRdb to the multiplex PCR reads, yields one record per CDR3 protein. This table holds roughly 640,000 distinct CDR3 sequences, approximately 15% found once. Sequenced material: blood. All receptors come from a middle-aged woman with Graves' ophthalmopathy.

This clonotype has a count of ten or more. V and J are TRBV6-1 and TRBJ1-2, with 11 bases lining up with TRBD1. V lost 5 bases to trimming and J lost 5 bases; unmatched junction nucleotides: 7. CDR1 is MNHNS, CDR2 SASEGT, per germline. This CDR3 contains 15 residues. CDR3 protein: CASSWDRGEWYGYTF. CDR3 coding DNA: TGTGCCAGCAGTTGGGACAGGGGGGAGTGGTATGGCTACACCTTC.

This clonotype came up a few times. This rearrangement joins TRBV12-5 to TRBJ2-7; no firm D call. CDR3 length: 12 amino acids. V was shortened by 0 bases and J by 1 base, with 1 base between the two germline ends. Looked up from germline, CDR1 is LGHNT and CDR2 is FRNRAP. The CDR3 nucleotides read TGTGCTAGTGGTTTGGTGTCCTACGAGCAGTACTTC. Its translation: CASGLVSYEQYF.

The CDR3 DNA sequence: TGTGCCAGCAGCTTAGTGGGGGTCGGGGAGCTGTTTTTT. Amino acid sequence: CASSLVGVGELFF. V gene TRBV7-9 combines with J gene TRBJ2-2, with D perhaps assigned TRBD1 or TRBD2 (5 bases each). The CDR3 has 13 residues. Trimming stripped 1 base from V and 7 bases from J, with 7 bases between. The germline V gene has CDR1 SEHNR and CDR2 FQNEAQ (reference sequence).

V gene TRBV6-6 combines with J gene TRBJ1-1; D unresolved. Trimming pared 0 bases from V and 0 bases from J, leaving 8 bases between. The CDR3 totals 15 residues. In germline, CDR1 is MNHNY, CDR2 SVGAGI (reference sequence). The CDR3 DNA reads TGTGCCAGCAGTTACTCAGCAGCCGTGAACACTGAAGCTTTCTTT. Its translation is CASSYSAAVNTEAFF.

This clonotype appeared many times. This chain joins TRBV5-1 and TRBJ2-3; 7 bases are shared with TRBD2. V trimming: 1 base; J trimming: 6 bases; junction bases outside the gene matches: 11. The germline V gene encodes CDR1 SGHRS and CDR2 YFSETQ. This CDR3 has 16 amino acids. The CDR3 DNA sequence: TGCGCCAGCAGCTTGAATTCCGCGGGAGTGGGTGATACGCAGTATTTT. It codes for CASSLNSAGVGDTQYF.

This clonotype was detected ten times or more. V gene TRBV20-1 combines with J gene TRBJ2-2; D not resolved. There are 14 residues in the CDR3. Germline V gene sequence: CDR1 DFQATT, CDR2 SNEGSKA (reference sequence). V lost 2 bases, J lost 0 bases, and 7 bases lay in between. The CDR3 here is CSARLRTNTGELFF. Here the CDR3 DNA reads TGCAGTGCTAGATTAAGGACGAACACCGGGGAGCTGTTTTTT.

This clonotype has at least ten counts. The chain links TRBV10-3 to TRBJ1-2; TRBD1 is a possible D gene (5 bases). CDR3 size: 13 residues. Trimming left V 2 bases short and J 5 bases short, with 9 bases between. Per germline, CDR1 ENHRY and CDR2 SYGVKD. This CDR3 reads CAISEAPGYGYTF. CDR3 nucleotide sequence: TGTGCCATCAGTGAGGCCCCAGGGTATGGCTACACCTTC.

This clonotype has at least ten counts. CDR3 region: CASSDRRTGDEKLFF. The CDR3 DNA follows: TGTGCCAGCAGTGACCGTCGGACAGGGGATGAAAAACTGTTTTTT. V gene TRBV2 combines with J gene TRBJ1-4, with TRBD1 matching 9 bases. The V gene's germline CDR1 is SNHLY and CDR2 FYNNEI. V lost 3 bases to trimming and J lost 6 bases; unmatched junction nucleotides: 5. The CDR3 consists of 15 residues. The whole variable domain, filled in from reference TRBV2 and TRBJ1-4, reads EPEVTQTPSHQVTQMGQEVILRCVPISNHLYFYWYRQILGQKVEFLVSFYNNEISEKSEIFDDQFSVERPDGSNFTLKIRSTKLEDSAMYFCASSDRRTGDEKLFFGSGTQLSVL.

Ten or more counts support this clonotype. The J gene is TRBJ2-1, the V gene TRBV3-1; TRBD2 matches at 8 bases. The J segment lost 5 bases and the V segment lost 1 base, leaving 7 bases of the junction unmatched. The CDR3 has 16 residues. Germline-derived CDR1 and CDR2 are LGHDT and YNNKEL (reference sequence). The CDR3 nucleotides are TGTGCCAGCAGCCAAGTAGGGACTAGGAGCGACAATGAGCAGTTCTTC. Translating it yields CASSQVGTRSDNEQFF.

A remark on this clonotype: The junction and the germline gene differ at one end; a read error may be behind it. CDR3 protein: CAGRLDTYLGEQYF. The CDR3 DNA reads as TGTGCCGGCAGACTGGACACTTATCTGGGCGAGCAGTACTTC. The chain has TRBV2 and TRBJ2-7; weak D call: TRBD1 (5 bases). The CDR3 extends over 14 amino acids. CDR1 is SNHLY and CDR2 is FYNNEI in the germline V gene.

This clonotype was observed many times. A junction end diverges from the germline sequence, so it may reflect a read error. The chain carries TRBV5-1 and TRBJ2-7; TRBD1 might be the D (5 bases). CDR1 is SGHRS and CDR2 is YFSETQ in the germline V gene. This CDR3 is built from 13 residues. CDR3 protein: CASSLAQGYEQYF. In DNA, the CDR3 is TGTGCCAGCAGCTTAGCCCAGGGTTACGAGCAGTACTTC.

Concerning this clonotype itself: This may be a read error: a much more frequent sequence differs by one nucleotide. The rearrangement links TRBV7-3 to TRBJ2-1; TRBD1 aligns across 11 bases. The CDR3 is 17 residues long. Germline CDR1 and CDR2: SGHTA and FQGTGA. J lost 5 bases, V lost 5 bases, and 11 bases had no gene match. This CDR3 reads CASSHQTGTGGDNEQFF. The CDR3 DNA reads as TGTGCCAGCAGCCACCAAACGGGGACAGGGGGGGACAATGAGCAGTTCTTC.

The genes are TRBV9 and TRBJ2-3; 13 bases line up with TRBD2. J lost 1 base, V lost 0 bases, and 2 bases had no gene match. Germline V lookup: CDR1 SGDLS, CDR2 YYNGEE. There are 17 residues in the CDR3. CDR3 nucleotides: TGTGCCAGCAGCGTAGGAACTAGCGGGGGGGGCACAGATACGCAGTATTTT. It codes for CASSVGTSGGGTDTQYF.

The CDR3: CASRALAAGPNYGYTF. In DNA, the CDR3 is TGTGCCAGCAGAGCCCTCGCCGCAGGACCCAACTATGGCTACACCTTC. The chain employs TRBV27 and TRBJ1-2; D gene uncertain. Between the trimmed V and J ends, which lost 6 bases and 2 bases, there was a span of 19 bases. CDR3 length: 16 residues. From germline, CDR1 is MNHEY and CDR2 SMNVEV (reference sequence).

The gene calls are TRBV7-3 and TRBJ1-1; 7 nucleotides line up with TRBD1. Looked up from germline, CDR1 is SGHTA and CDR2 is FQGTGA. The CDR3 has 15 residues. The ends lost 1 base at V and 4 bases at J; junction bases unmatched: 6. CDR3 region: CASSLRGGGVTEAFF. CDR3 in DNA: TGTGCCAGCAGCTTAAGGGGAGGGGGCGTCACTGAAGCTTTCTTT. The full variable domain, rest sourced from reference TRBV7-3 and TRBJ1-1, is GAGVSQTPSNKVTEKGKYVELRCDPISGHTALYWYRQSLGQGPEFLIYFQGTGAADDSGLPNDRFFAVRPEGSVSTLKIQRTERGDSAVYLCASSLRGGGVTEAFFGQGTRLTVV.

At least ten counts were recorded for this clonotype. The chain links TRBV6-1 to TRBJ2-3; 9 positions match TRBD2. V trimming: 5 bases; J trimming: 0 bases; junction bases outside the gene matches: 18. Germline V gene sequence: CDR1 MNHNS, CDR2 SASEGT. CDR3 length equals 20 residues. CDR3 nucleotide sequence: TGTGCCAGCAGTCGGGCGTCCAGGGGCTGGACTAGCGTCAGCACAGATACGCAGTATTTT. Translating gives CASSRASRGWTSVSTDTQYF.

This sequence joins TRBV7-2 and TRBJ2-7; D ambiguous. V gave up 1 base and J gave up 2 bases, with 9 bases separating them. Germline loops: CDR1 SGHTA, CDR2 FQGNSA. This CDR3 has 14 amino acids. The DNA of the CDR3 is TGTGCCAGCAGCTTAGTCCCGGGCCCCTACGAGCAGTACTTC. Translation: CASSLVPGPYEQYF.

This clonotype has just a few counts. The rearrangement joins TRBV4-2 to TRBJ1-1; D remains unclear. The CDR3 loop spans 15 amino acids. The V gene's germline CDR1 is LGHNA and CDR2 YNFKEQ. V shed 2 bases and J shed 5 bases, with 15 bases lying between them. CDR3 amino acids: CASSQREGLRTEAFF. CDR3 in DNA: TGTGCCAGCAGCCAACGTGAAGGGCTCAGGACTGAAGCTTTCTTT.

This clonotype was observed many times. V gene TRBV2 combines with J gene TRBJ1-1; TRBD1 matches at 9 bases. The CDR3 extends over 17 amino acids. V lost 5 bases to trimming and J lost 3 bases; unmatched junction nucleotides: 13. Germline CDR1 and CDR2: SNHLY and FYNNEI. The chain's CDR3 is CASSRSWDRARDTEAFF. As DNA, the CDR3 is TGTGCCAGCAGTCGAAGTTGGGACAGGGCAAGGGACACTGAAGCTTTCTTT.

This clonotype occurred many times. The chain joins TRBV3-1 to TRBJ1-5; D remains unclear. Trimming removed 1 base from V and 1 base from J, with 8 bases in between. Per the germline V gene, CDR1 is LGHDT and CDR2 is YNNKEL (reference sequence). The CDR3 is 15 residues long. The CDR3 DNA reads as TGTGCCAGCAGCCAAGGAACGGACAGCAATCAGCCCCAGCATTTT. The encoded protein is CASSQGTDSNQPQHF.

This clonotype was counted at least ten times. The rearrangement links TRBV6-5 to TRBJ2-3, with D possibly matching TRBD1 (6 bases). The CDR3 length is 14 residues. Germline CDR1 is MNHEY and CDR2 is SVGAGI. Trimming removed 2 bases from V and 2 bases from J, with 8 bases in between. CDR3 in amino acids: CASSYTGNTDTQYF. As DNA, the CDR3 is TGTGCCAGCAGTTACACAGGGAACACAGATACGCAGTATTTT.